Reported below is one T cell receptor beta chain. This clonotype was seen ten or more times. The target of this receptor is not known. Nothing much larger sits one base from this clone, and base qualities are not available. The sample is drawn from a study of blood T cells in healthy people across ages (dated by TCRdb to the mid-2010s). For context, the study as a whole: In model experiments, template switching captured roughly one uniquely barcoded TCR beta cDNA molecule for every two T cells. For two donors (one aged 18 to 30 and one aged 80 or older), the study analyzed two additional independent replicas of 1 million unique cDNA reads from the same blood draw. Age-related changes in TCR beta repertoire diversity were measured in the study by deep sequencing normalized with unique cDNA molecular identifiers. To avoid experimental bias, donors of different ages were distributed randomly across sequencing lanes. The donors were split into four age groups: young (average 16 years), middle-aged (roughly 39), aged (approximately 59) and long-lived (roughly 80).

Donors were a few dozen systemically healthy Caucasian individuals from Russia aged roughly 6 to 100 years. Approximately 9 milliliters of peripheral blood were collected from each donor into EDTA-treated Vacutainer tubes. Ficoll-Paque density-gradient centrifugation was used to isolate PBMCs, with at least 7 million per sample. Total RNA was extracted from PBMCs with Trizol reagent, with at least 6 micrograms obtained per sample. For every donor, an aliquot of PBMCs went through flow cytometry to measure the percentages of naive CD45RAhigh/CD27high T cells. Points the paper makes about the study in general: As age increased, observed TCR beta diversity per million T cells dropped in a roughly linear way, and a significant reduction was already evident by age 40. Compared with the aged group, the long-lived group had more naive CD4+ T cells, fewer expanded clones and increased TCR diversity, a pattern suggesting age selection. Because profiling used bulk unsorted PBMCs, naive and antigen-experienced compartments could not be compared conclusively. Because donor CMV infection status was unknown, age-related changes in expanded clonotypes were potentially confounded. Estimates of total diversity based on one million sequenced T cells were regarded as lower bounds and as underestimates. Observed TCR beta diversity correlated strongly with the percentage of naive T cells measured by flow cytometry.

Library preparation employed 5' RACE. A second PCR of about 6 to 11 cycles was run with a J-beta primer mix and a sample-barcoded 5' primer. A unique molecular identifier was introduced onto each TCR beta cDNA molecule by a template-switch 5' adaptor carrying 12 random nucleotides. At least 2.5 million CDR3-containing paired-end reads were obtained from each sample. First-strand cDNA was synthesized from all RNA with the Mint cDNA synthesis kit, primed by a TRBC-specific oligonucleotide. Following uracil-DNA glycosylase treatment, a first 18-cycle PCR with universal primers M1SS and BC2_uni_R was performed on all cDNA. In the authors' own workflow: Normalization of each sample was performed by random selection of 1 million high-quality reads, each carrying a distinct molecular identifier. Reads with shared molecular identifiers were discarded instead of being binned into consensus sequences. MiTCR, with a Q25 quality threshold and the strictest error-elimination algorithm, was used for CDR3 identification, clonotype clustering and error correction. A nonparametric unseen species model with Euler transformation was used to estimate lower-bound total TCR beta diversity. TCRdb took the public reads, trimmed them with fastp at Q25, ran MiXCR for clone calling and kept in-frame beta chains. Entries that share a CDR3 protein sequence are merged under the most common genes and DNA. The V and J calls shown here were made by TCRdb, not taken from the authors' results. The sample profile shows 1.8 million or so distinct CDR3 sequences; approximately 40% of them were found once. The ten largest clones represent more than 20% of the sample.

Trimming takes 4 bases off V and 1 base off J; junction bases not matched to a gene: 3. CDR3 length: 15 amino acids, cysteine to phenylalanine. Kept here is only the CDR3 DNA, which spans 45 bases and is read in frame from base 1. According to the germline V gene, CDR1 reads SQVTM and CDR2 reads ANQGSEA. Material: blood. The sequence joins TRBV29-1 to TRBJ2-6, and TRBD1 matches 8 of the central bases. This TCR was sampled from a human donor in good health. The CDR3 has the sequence CSVGNRGSGANVLTF. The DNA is TGCAGCGTTGGCAACAGGGGGTCTGGGGCCAACGTCCTGACTTTC.